The 5 T cell receptor beta chains below were found in one sample sequenced in a study of shared clonotypes between healthy human individuals. Generated by immunoSEQ multiplex PCR, the TCRdb table keeps only in-frame clones and is missing some. This sample has about 520,000 clones; almost 80% occur once, and the top ten carry about 12%. The specimen sequenced was PBMCs. These receptors all come from a woman aged 35 to 49 in good health. Some clones in this sample may be carry-over from other donors' samples.

By its share, this clone is medium-sized. Other DNA sequences in this sample translate to the same CDR3. V and J are TRBV4-1 and TRBJ2-7; the D gene could be TRBD1 or TRBD2 (5 bases each). The CDR3 covers 13 residues. Trimming took 6 bases from V and 6 from J, leaving 15 bases between them. The V gene's germline CDR1 is MGHRA and CDR2 YSYEKL. The CDR3 nucleotides read TGCGCCAGCAGAAGGGACCTCAATTCCGAGCAGTACTTC. As protein: CASRRDLNSEQYF.

The chain joins TRBV7-9 to TRBJ2-7; TRBD2 is a possible D gene (6 bases). Deletions cut 1 base from V and 2 bases from J, with 12 bases between. The CDR3 extends over 15 amino acids. Germline V gives CDR1 SEHNR, CDR2 FQNEAQ (reference sequence). The CDR3 is CASSLVLAGAYEQYF. CDR3 DNA: TGTGCCAGCAGCTTAGTACTAGCCGGCGCCTACGAGCAGTACTTC. Looking up the rest from reference TRBV7-9 and TRBJ2-7 gives the full variable domain: DTGVSQNPRHKITKRGQNVTFRCDPISEHNRLYWYRQTLGQGPEFLTYFQNEAQLEKSRLLSDRFSAERPKGSFSTLEIQRTEQGDSAMYLCASSLVLAGAYEQYFGPGTRLTVT.

In this sample, this clone turned up a few times. The genes are TRBV4-3 and TRBJ1-1; D is perhaps TRBD1 (6 bases). Germline lookup yields CDR1 LGHNA and CDR2 YSLEER. The V and J ends lost 7 bases and 0 bases respectively, with 9 bases between them. The CDR3 runs to 13 residues. This chain's CDR3 is CASTRQVNTEAFF. The DNA for the CDR3 is TGCGCCAGCACTAGACAGGTGAACACTGAAGCTTTCTTT.

This clone was counted a few times. The rearrangement links TRBV27 to TRBJ2-1; 7 positions agree with TRBD1. The V segment lost 3 bases and the J segment 1 base; nucleotides outside the gene matches: 6. Germline CDR1 and CDR2: MNHEY and SMNVEV (reference sequence). The CDR3 length is 16 residues. CDR3: CASSFRDRSSYNEQFF. CDR3 nucleotide sequence: TGTGCCAGCAGTTTCCGGGACAGATCATCCTACAATGAGCAGTTCTTC.

V gene TRBV14 combines with J gene TRBJ2-6; 10 nucleotides align to TRBD2. Germline CDR1 and CDR2: SGHDN and FVKESK. The CDR3 spans 19 residues. Trimming at V came to 0 bases and at J to 3 bases, leaving 8 bases not matched to a gene. The CDR3 region has the DNA TGTGCCAGCAGCCAAGAGAATCTAGCGGGAGTTTTTGGGGCCAACGTCCTGACTTTC. It specifies CASSQENLAGVFGANVLTF.